This entry concerns a single T cell receptor beta chain. In the authors' methods: Nucleated cell number was recorded as an estimate derived from reference gene primer amplification. The method was immunoSEQ multiplex PCR; TCRdb's version includes in-frame clones alone and lacks a portion of them. V, J and clone size are taken as reported in that table, and D and trimming were inferred from the DNA itself. The repertoire holds some 160,000 clones, with about four fifths as singletons. These data are taken from a study of blood T cell repertoires in COVID-19. Study details: COVID-19 samples collected from the United States, Italy and Spain covered acute and convalescent phases. The analysed material was cDNA or gDNA that came from T cells, B-cell-depleted T cells, or PBMCs.

The CDR3 consists of 20 residues. Germline CDR1 MDHEN, CDR2 SYDVKM. V lost 3 bases to trimming and J lost 8 bases, with 32 bases between them. The sequence was collected from a woman over 75 with acute or convalescent COVID-19. Sequences were obtained from peripheral blood. The V and J genes are TRBV28 and TRBJ1-5; D not certain. Here the CDR3 DNA reads TGTGCCAGCAGTTTGAAGGTTGGGAGGGTACCTGGCGAAATGAAAAAGCCCCAGCATTTT. It specifies CASSLKVGRVPGEMKKPQHF.